These 15 T cell receptor beta chains originate from one sample sequenced in a study of human T cells and chemical hapten exposure. A single record per CDR3 protein comes from TCRdb applying MiXCR to the RACE reads. The sample includes tens of thousands of distinct CDR3 sequences, 10% seen only once; the top ten take about 1.5%. Time point reported: patch test 1, 2 weeks after DPC sensitization. Regarding treatment: therapeutic diphenylcyclopropenone sensitization with weekly scalp DPC. The material sequenced was whole blood, taken in connection with sensitization to the hapten diphenylcyclopropenone (DPC). Receptors were obtained from a woman aged 50 to 60 with alopecia areata. Some clones in this sample may be carry-over from other donors' samples.

This clonotype has a count of ten or more. The chain is built from TRBV7-2 and TRBJ2-7; 7 nucleotides agree with TRBD2. Trimming removed 6 bases from V and 0 bases from J; junction bases left unmatched: 11. CDR1 and CDR2 (germline): SGHTA, FQGNSA. The CDR3 is 16 residues long. CDR3 loop: CASSPSGARSSYEQYF. The CDR3 bases are TGTGCCAGCAGTCCGAGCGGGGCTAGGAGCTCCTACGAGCAGTACTTC.

This clonotype was counted many times. The CDR3 here is CASRTGTATYEQYF. The DNA of the CDR3 is TGTGCCAGCAGGACCGGGACAGCGACCTACGAGCAGTACTTC. This sequence joins TRBV7-9 and TRBJ2-7; 7 nucleotides agree with TRBD1. The V gene's germline CDR1 is SEHNR and CDR2 FQNEAQ (reference sequence). Trimming cost V 6 bases and J 2 bases; bases outside gene matches: 7. The CDR3 spans 14 residues.

A few counts support this clonotype. The chain links TRBV6-1 to TRBJ2-7; a weak D match, TRBD1 (5 bases). The CDR3 extends over 11 amino acids. Trimming left V 7 bases short and J 7 bases short, with 11 bases between. CDR1 is MNHNS and CDR2 is SASEGT in the germline V gene. In DNA, the CDR3 is TGTGCCAGCACCTCGAACAGGGAGCAGTACTTC. Protein sequence: CASTSNREQYF.

The table lists this clonotype with a few counts. The chain employs TRBV2 and TRBJ2-7, with TRBD1 matching 7 bases. The length of the CDR3 is 13 residues. CDR1 is SNHLY, CDR2 FYNNEI, per germline. V trimming: 6 bases; J trimming: 0 bases; junction bases outside the gene matches: 2. CDR3: CASRTGSSYEQYF. CDR3 DNA sequence: TGTGCCAGCAGGACAGGGAGCTCCTACGAGCAGTACTTC.

In this sample, this clonotype turned up a few times. The gene calls are TRBV12-3 or TRBV12-4 and TRBJ1-6, with D perhaps TRBD1 (6 bases). The CDR3 runs 16 residues. Between the trimmed V and J ends, which lost 1 base and 10 bases, there was a span of 17 bases. CDR3 amino acids: CASSLGPGHSPSPLHF. For the CDR3, the DNA is TGTGCCAGCAGTTTAGGACCGGGACACTCACCATCACCCCTCCACTTT.

CDR3 bases: TGCGCCAGCAGCTTGGCCGACAGGGGGTACAATGAGCAGTTCTTC. Its protein product is CASSLADRGYNEQFF. The rearrangement links TRBV5-1 to TRBJ2-1, with 9 bases that match TRBD1. After removal of 0 bases from V and 4 bases from J, the junction contained 2 bases not matched to a gene. From germline, CDR1 is SGHRS and CDR2 YFSETQ. The CDR3 is 15 amino acids.

The V gene is TRBV9, the J gene TRBJ2-1; tentative D call: TRBD1 (6 bases). V lost 0 bases and J 1 base, leaving 11 bases between the germline ends. In germline, CDR1 is SGDLS, CDR2 YYNGEE. This CDR3 is built from 16 residues. As DNA, the CDR3 is TGTGCCAGCAGCGTAGCGGCGGACAGTTCCTACAATGAGCAGTTCTTC. Translating it yields CASSVAADSSYNEQFF.

Only a few counts were recorded for this clonotype. CDR3 in DNA: TGTGCCAGCAGCCAAGAAGCCGATCAGCCCCAGCATTTT. This gives the protein CASSQEADQPQHF. The J gene is TRBJ1-5, the V gene TRBV4-2; D unclear. CDR1 and CDR2 from the germline V gene are LGHNA and YNFKEQ. The CDR3 is 13 amino acids. V lost 0 bases and J lost 5, with 5 bases in between.

The chain carries TRBV29-1 and TRBJ2-1; a weak D match, TRBD2 (6 bases). The V and J ends lost 4 bases and 10 bases respectively, with 17 bases between them. Germline CDR1 is SQVTM and CDR2 is ANQGSEA. The CDR3 is made up of 13 amino acids. CDR3 sequence: CSVGANRGGEQFF. CDR3 DNA: TGCAGCGTTGGTGCCAACCGGGGAGGCGAGCAGTTCTTC.

The V call is TRBV20-1, the J call TRBJ2-7, with 8 bases identical to TRBD1. The V gene end was trimmed by 3 bases and the J gene end by 2 bases; junction bases not matched to a gene: 15. The CDR3 is 17 residues long. Germline CDR1 reads DFQATT; CDR2 reads SNEGSKA (reference sequence). Here the CDR3 DNA reads TGCAGTGCTAGGGACCCACTCAAGACAGGGGACCCCTACGAGCAGTACTTC. Residues: CSARDPLKTGDPYEQYF.

This clonotype showed up just a few times. The chain recombines TRBV7-2 with TRBJ1-1; D is unclear. The V and J ends lost 3 bases and 5 bases respectively, with 13 bases between them. The CDR3 covers 14 residues. Germline values: CDR1 SGHTA, CDR2 FQGNSA. The CDR3 DNA reads TGTGCCAGCAGCTTTGACGGGCGAGGTACTGAAGCTTTCTTT. Amino acids: CASSFDGRGTEAFF. Complete variable domain (other parts from reference TRBV7-2 and TRBJ1-1): GAGVSQSPSNKVTEKGKDVELRCDPISGHTALYWYRQSLGQGLEFLIYFQGNSAPDKSGLPSDRFSAERTGGSVSTLTIQRTQQEDSAVYLCASSFDGRGTEAFFGQGTRLTVV.

The V and J genes are TRBV5-1 and TRBJ2-1, with D possibly matching TRBD1 (5 bases). The V gene lost 1 base and the J gene lost 5 bases, with 13 bases spanning the gap. CDR1 and CDR2 (germline): SGHRS, YFSETQ. This CDR3 is 15 amino acids long. The CDR3 DNA sequence: TGCGCCAGCAGCTTGACTACCCCAGGGAACAATGAGCAGTTCTTC. Protein sequence: CASSLTTPGNNEQFF.

This clonotype was seen at least ten times. The rearrangement links TRBV6-6 to TRBJ1-4; D remains ambiguous. Germline CDR1 reads MNHNY; CDR2 reads SVGAGI (reference sequence). V lost 8 bases, J lost 0 bases, and 13 bases lay in between. CDR3 length: 15 amino acids. The CDR3 sequence is CASRESGSTNEKLFF. DNA for the CDR3: TGTGCCAGCCGTGAATCCGGCTCAACTAATGAAAAACTGTTTTTT.

This clonotype was counted between two and nine times. The gene calls are TRBV11-2 and TRBJ1-6; 9 nucleotides agree with TRBD1. CDR1 is SGHAT, CDR2 FQNNGV, per germline. The CDR3 loop spans 15 amino acids. V gave up 6 bases and J gave up 6 bases; unmatched junction bases: 6. Here the CDR3 reads CASSNPGQGNSPLHF. CDR3 DNA: TGTGCCAGCAGTAACCCGGGACAGGGTAATTCACCCCTCCACTTT.

The V call is TRBV28, the J call TRBJ2-7; TRBD1 matches at 7 bases. After removal of 8 bases from V and 7 bases from J, the junction contained 17 bases not matched to a gene. Looked up from germline, CDR1 is MDHEN and CDR2 is SYDVKM. CDR3 length equals 15 residues. In nucleotides, the CDR3 is TGTGCCAGCTTGGTTCGGGGACAGCGGTCAGTTGAGCAGTACTTC. Its protein product is CASLVRGQRSVEQYF.